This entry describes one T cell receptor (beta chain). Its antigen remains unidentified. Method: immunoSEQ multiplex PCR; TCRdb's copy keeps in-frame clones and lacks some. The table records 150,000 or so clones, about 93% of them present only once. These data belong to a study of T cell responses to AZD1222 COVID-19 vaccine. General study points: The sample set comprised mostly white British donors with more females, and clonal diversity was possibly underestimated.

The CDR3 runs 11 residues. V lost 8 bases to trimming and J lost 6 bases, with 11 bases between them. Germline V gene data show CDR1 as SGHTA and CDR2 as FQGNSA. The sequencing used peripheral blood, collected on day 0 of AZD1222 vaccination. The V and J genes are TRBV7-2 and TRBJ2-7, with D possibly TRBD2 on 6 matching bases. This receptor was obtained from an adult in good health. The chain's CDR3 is CASFGGGEQYF. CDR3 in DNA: TGTGCCAGCTTTGGGGGAGGCGAGCAGTACTTC. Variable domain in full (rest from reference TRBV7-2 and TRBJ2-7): GAGVSQSPSNKVTEKGKDVELRCDPISGHTALYWYRQSLGQGLEFLIYFQGNSAPDKSGLPSDRFSAERTGGSVSTLTIQRTQQEDSAVYLCASFGGGEQYFGPGTRLTVT.